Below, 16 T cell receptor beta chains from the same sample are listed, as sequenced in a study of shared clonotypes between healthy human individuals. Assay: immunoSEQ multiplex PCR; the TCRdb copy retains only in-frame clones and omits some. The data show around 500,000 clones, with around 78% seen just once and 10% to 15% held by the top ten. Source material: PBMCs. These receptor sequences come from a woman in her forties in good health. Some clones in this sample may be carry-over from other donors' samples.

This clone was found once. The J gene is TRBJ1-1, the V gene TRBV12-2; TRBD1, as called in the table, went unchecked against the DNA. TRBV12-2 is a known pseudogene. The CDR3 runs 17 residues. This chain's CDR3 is CASRSRSTGGEVTEAFF. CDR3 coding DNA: TGTGCAAGTCGCTCGAGAAGCACAGGGGGCGAGGTCACTGAAGCTTTCTTT.

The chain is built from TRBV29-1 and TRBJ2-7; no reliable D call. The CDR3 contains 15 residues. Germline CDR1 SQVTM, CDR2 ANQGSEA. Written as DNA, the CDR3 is TGCAGTCGCCTACCGCGGTCCACCCTTTACTACGAGCAGTACTTC. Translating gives CSRLPRSTLYYEQYF.

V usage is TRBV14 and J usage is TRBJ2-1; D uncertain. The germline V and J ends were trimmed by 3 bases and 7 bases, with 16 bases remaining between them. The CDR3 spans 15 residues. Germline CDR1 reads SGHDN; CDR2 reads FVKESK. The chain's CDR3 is CASSHAIPGTNEQFF. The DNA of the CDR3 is TGTGCCAGCAGCCATGCCATCCCCGGCACAAATGAGCAGTTCTTC.

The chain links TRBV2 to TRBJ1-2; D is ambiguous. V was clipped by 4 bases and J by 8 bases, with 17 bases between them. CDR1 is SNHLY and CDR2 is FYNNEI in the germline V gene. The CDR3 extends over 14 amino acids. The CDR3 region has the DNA TGTGCCAGCAGTGTGGAGACACCTTCGCACGGCTACACCTTC. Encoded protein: CASSVETPSHGYTF.

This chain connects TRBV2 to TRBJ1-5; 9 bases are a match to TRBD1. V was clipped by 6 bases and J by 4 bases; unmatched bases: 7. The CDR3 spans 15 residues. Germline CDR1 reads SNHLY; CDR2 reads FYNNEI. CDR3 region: CASRKRTGANQPQHF. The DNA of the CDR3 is TGTGCCAGCAGAAAGAGGACAGGGGCGAATCAGCCCCAGCATTTT.

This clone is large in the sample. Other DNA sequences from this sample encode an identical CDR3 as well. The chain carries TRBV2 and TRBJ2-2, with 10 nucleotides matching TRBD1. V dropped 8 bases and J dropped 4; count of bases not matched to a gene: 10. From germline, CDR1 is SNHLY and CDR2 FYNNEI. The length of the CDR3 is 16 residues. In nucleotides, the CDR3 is TGTGCCAGCTCCGGGACAGGGGTCGGTCTCACCGGGGAGCTGTTTTTT. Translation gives CASSGTGVGLTGELFF.

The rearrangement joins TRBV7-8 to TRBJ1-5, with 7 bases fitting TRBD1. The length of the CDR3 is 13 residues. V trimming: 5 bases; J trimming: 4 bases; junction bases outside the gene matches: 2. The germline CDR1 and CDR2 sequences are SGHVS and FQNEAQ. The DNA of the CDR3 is TGTGCCAGCAGCGGGGACAGAAATCAGCCCCAGCATTTT. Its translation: CASSGDRNQPQHF. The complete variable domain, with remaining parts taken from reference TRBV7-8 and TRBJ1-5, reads GAGVSQSPRYKVAKRGQDVALRCDPISGHVSLFWYQQALGQGPEFLTYFQNEAQLDKSGLPSDRFFAERPEGSVSTLKIQRTQQEDSAVYLCASSGDRNQPQHFGDGTRLSIL.

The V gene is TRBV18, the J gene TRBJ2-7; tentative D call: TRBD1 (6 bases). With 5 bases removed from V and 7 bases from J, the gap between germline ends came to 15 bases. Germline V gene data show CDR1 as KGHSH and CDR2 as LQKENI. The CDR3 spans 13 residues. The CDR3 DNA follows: TGTGCCAGCTCAACAGGGTGGGAACCTGAGCAGTACTTC. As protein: CASSTGWEPEQYF.

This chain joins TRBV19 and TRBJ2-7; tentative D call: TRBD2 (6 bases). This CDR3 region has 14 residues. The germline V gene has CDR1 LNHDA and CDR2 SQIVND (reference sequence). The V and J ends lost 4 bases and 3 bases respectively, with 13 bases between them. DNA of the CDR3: TGTGCCAGTAGTACCTTTGGGGGGAGCTACGAGCAGTACTTC. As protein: CASSTFGGSYEQYF. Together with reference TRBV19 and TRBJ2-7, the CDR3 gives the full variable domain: DGGITQSPKYLFRKEGQNVTLSCEQNLNHDAMYWYRQDPGQGLRLIYYSQIVNDFQKGDIAEGYSVSREKKESFPLTVTSAQKNPTAFYLCASSTFGGSYEQYFGPGTRLTVT.

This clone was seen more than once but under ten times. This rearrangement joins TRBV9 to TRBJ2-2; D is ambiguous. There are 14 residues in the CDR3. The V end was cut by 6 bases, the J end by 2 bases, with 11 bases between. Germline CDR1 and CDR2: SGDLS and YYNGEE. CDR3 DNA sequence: TGTGCCAGCAAGATCCGGGCCAACACCGGGGAGCTGTTTTTT. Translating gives CASKIRANTGELFF.

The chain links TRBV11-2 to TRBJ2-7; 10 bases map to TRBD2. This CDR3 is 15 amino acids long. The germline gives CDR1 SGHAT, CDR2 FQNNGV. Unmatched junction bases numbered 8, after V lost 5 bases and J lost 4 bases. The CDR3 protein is CASSVPSGSLYEQYF. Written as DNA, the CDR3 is TGTGCCAGCAGCGTACCTAGCGGGAGCTTGTACGAGCAGTACTTC. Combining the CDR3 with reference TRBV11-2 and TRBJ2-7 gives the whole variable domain EAGVAQSPRYKIIEKRQSVAFWCNPISGHATLYWYQQILGQGPKLLIQFQNNGVVDDSQLPKDRFSAERLKGVDSTLKIQPAKLEDSAVYLCASSVPSGSLYEQYFGPGTRLTVT.

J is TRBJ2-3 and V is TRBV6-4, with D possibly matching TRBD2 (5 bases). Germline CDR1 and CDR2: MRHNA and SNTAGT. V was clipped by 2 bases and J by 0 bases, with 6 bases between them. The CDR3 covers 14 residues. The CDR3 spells CASSDGLSTDTQYF. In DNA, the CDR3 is TGTGCCAGCAGTGACGGACTGAGCACAGATACGCAGTATTTT.

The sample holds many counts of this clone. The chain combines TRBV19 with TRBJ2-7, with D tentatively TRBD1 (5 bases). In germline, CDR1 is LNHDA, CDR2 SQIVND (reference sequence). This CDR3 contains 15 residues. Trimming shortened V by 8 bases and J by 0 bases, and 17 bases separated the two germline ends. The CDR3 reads CASGSRASSSYEQYF. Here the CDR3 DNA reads TGTGCCAGTGGCTCCAGGGCCTCCAGCTCCTACGAGCAGTACTTC.

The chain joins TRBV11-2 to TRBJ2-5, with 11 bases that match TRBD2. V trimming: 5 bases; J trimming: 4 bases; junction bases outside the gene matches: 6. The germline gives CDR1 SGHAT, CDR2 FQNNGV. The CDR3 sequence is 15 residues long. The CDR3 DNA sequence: TGTGCCAGCAGCCCACTAGCGGGGGAAGGAGAGACCCAGTACTTC. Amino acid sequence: CASSPLAGEGETQYF.

Here the CDR3 DNA reads TGTGCCAGCAGCTTGGCGGGAGGGCCACGGGAGCAGTACTTC. It translates to CASSLAGGPREQYF. The V gene is TRBV7-2, the J gene TRBJ2-7, with 9 positions matching TRBD2. Germline values: CDR1 SGHTA, CDR2 FQGNSA. The length of the CDR3 is 14 residues. V trimming: 3 bases; J trimming: 7 bases; junction bases outside the gene matches: 7. The whole variable domain, remainder taken from reference TRBV7-2 and TRBJ2-7, is GAGVSQSPSNKVTEKGKDVELRCDPISGHTALYWYRQSLGQGLEFLIYFQGNSAPDKSGLPSDRFSAERTGGSVSTLTIQRTQQEDSAVYLCASSLAGGPREQYFGPGTRLTVT.

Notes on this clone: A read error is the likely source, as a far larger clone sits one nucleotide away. The CDR3 region has the DNA TGTGCCTGGAGTGGCAGCTCGCGGGGTACCGGGGAGCTGTTTTTT. Translation gives CAWSGSSRGTGELFF. The chain uses TRBV30 and TRBJ2-2; possible D gene TRBD2, 6 bases. CDR3 length equals 15 residues. CDR1 is GTSNPN, CDR2 SVGIG, per germline (reference sequence). V lost 1 base, J lost 5 bases, and 14 bases lay in between.